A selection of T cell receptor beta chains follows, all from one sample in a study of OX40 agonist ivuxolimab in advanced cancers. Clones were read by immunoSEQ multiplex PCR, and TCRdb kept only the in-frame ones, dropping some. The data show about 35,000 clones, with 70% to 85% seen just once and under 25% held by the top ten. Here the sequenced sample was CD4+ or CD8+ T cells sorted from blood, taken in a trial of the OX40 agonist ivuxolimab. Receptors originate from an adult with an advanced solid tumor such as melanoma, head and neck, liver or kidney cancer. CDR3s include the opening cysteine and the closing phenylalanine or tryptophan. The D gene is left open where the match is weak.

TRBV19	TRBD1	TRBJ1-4	CASNPGQGTEKLFF	TGTGCCAGTAATCCGGGACAGGGAACCGAAAAACTGTTTTTT
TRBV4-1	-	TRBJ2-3	CASSQVNLVSTDTQYF	TGCGCCAGCAGCCAAGTAAATCTGGTGAGCACAGATACGCAGTATTTT
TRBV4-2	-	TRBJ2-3	CASSQGGATDTQYF	TGTGCCAGCAGCCAAGGCGGCGCCACAGATACGCAGTATTTT
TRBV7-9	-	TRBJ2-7	CASSLGSGTQQYF	TGTGCCAGCAGCTTAGGCTCCGGGACCCAGCAGTACTTC
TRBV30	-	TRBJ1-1	CAWSVGNTEAFF	TGTGCCTGGAGTGTAGGGAACACTGAAGCTTTCTTT